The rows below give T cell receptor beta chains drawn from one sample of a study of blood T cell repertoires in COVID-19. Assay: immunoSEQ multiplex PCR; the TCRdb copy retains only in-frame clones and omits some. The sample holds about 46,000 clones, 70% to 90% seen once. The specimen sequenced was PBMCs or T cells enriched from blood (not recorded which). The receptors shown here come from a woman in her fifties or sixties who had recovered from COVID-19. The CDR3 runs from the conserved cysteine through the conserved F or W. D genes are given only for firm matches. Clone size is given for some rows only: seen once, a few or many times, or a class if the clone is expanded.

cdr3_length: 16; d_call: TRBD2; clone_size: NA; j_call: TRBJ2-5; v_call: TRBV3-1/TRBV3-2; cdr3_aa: CASSQHSGGYQETQYF; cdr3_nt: TGTGCCAGCAGCCAACATAGCGGGGGCTATCAAGAGACCCAGTACTTC
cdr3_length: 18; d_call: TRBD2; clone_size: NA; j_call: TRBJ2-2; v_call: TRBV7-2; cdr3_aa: CASSLLPGTSYDTGELFF; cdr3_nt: TGTGCCAGCAGCTTATTACCCGGGACTAGCTACGACACCGGGGAGCTGTTTTTT
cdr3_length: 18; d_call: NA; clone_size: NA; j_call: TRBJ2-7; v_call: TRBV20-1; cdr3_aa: CSASSVWGAGESSYEQYF; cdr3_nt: TGCAGTGCTAGTTCGGTGTGGGGGGCGGGAGAAAGCTCCTACGAGCAGTACTTC
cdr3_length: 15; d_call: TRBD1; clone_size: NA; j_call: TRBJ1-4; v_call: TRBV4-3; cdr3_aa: CASSQTPGQGEKLFF; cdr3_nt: TGCGCCAGCAGCCAGACTCCGGGACAGGGTGAAAAACTGTTTTTT
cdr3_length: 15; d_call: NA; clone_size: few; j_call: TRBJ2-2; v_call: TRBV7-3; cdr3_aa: CASSPVAGNTGELFF; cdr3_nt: TGTGCCAGCAGCCCGGTGGCAGGGAACACCGGGGAGCTGTTTTTT
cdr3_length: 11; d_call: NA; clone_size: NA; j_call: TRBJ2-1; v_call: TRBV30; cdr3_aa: CAWSEGNEQFF; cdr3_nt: TGTGCCTGGAGCGAGGGAAATGAGCAGTTCTTC
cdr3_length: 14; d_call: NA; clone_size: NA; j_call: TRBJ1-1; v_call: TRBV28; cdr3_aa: CASTLWGGNTEAFF; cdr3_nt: TGTGCCAGCACTCTATGGGGGGGAAACACTGAAGCTTTCTTT
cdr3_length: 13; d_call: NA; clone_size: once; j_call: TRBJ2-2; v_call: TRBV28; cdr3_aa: CASIVEGSGELFF; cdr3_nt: TGTGCCAGTATAGTTGAGGGTTCTGGGGAGCTGTTTTTT
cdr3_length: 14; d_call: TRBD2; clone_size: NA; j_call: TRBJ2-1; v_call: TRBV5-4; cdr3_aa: CASSLGGRDNEQFF; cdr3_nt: TGTGCCAGCAGCTTGGGTGGGAGGGACAATGAGCAGTTCTTC
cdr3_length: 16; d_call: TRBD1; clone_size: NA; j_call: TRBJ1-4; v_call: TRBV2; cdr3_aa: CASSGQGTATNEKLFF; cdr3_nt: TGTGCCAGCAGTGGACAGGGGACTGCAACTAATGAAAAACTGTTTTTT
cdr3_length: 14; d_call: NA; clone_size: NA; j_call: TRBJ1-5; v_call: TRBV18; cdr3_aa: CASSGGGGEQPQHF; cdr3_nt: TGTGCCAGCTCAGGGGGAGGTGGGGAGCAGCCCCAGCATTTT
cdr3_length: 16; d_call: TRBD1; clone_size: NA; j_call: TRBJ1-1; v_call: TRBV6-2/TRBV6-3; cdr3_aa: CASSSDRGEWNTEAFF; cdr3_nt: TGTGCCAGCAGTTCCGACAGGGGAGAGTGGAACACTGAAGCTTTCTTT
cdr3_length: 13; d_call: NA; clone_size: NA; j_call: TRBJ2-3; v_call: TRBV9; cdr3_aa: CASSDLGGDTQYF; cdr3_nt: TGTGCCAGCAGCGACCTAGGCGGAGATACGCAGTATTTT
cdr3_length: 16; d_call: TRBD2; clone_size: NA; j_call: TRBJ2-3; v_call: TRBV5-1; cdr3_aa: CASSLGLAGVPDTQYF; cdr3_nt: TGCGCCAGCAGCTTGGGACTAGCGGGAGTCCCAGATACGCAGTATTTT
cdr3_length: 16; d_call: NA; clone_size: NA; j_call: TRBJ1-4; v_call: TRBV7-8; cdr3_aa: CASSPRDPATNEKLFF; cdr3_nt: TGTGCCAGCAGCCCGCGGGACCCTGCAACTAATGAAAAACTGTTTTTT
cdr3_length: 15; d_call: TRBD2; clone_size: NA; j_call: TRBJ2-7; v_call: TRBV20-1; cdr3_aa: CSASPGLADSYEQYF; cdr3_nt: TGCAGTGCTAGTCCCGGACTAGCGGATTCCTACGAGCAGTACTTC
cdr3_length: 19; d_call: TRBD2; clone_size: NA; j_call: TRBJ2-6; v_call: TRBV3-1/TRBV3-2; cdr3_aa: CASRGVRRGLYSGANVLTF; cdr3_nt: TGTGCCAGCCGGGGAGTAAGAAGGGGACTATACTCTGGGGCCAACGTCCTGACTTTC
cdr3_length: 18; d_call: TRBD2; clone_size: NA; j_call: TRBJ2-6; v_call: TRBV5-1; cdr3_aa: CASSSPVGEGIGANVLTF; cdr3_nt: TGCGCCAGCAGCTCTCCCGTTGGGGAGGGGATTGGGGCCAACGTCCTGACTTTC
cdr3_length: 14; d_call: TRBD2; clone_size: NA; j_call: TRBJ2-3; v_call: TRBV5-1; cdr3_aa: CASSLPGGPNTQYF; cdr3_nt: TGCGCCAGCAGCTTGCCGGGAGGGCCAAATACGCAGTATTTT
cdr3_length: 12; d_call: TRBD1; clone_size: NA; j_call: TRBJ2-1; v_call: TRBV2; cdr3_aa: CASSPTRDSLLF; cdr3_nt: TGTGCCAGCAGTCCCACCCGGGACAGCCTGCTCTTC
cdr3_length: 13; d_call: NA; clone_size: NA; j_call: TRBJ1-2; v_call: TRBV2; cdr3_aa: CASSDGTSAGYTF; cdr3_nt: TGTGCCAGCAGTGACGGGACTTCCGCTGGCTACACCTTC
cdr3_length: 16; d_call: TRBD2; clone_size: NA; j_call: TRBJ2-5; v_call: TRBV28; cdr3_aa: CASSPTRSGRGETQYF; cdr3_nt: TGTGCCAGCAGTCCTACCCGGAGCGGGAGAGGCGAGACCCAGTACTTC
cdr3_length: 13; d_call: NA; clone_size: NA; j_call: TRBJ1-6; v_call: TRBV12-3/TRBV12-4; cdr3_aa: CASSLISNSPLHF; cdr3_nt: TGTGCCAGCAGTTTGATTAGTAATTCACCCCTCCACTTT
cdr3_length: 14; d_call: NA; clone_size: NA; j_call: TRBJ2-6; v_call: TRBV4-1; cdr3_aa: CASSREYGANVLTF; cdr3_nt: TGCGCCAGCAGCCGCGAGTATGGGGCCAACGTCCTGACTTTC
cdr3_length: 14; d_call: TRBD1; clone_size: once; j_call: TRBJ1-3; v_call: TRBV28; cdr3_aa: CVAGGPKAGNTIYF; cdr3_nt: TGTGTCGCAGGGGGGCCAAAGGCTGGAAACACCATATATTTT
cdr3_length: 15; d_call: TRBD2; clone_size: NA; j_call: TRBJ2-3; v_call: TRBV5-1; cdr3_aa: CASSSNGGNTDTQYF; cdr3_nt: TGCGCCAGCAGCAGTAACGGGGGGAACACAGATACGCAGTATTTT
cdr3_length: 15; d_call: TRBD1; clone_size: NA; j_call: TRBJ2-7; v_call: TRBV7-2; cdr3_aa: CASSPSRTGVGEQYF; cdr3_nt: TGTGCCAGCAGCCCCTCCCGGACAGGGGTCGGCGAGCAGTACTTC
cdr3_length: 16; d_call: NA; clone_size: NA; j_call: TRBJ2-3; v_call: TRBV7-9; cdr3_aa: CASSSEPGTGGDTQYF; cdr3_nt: TGTGCCAGCAGCTCTGAACCGGGTACGGGTGGAGATACGCAGTATTTT
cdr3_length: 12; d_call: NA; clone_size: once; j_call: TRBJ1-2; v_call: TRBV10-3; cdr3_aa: CAISGQKRGYTF; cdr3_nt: TGTGCCATCAGCGGCCAGAAGAGGGGCTACACCTTC
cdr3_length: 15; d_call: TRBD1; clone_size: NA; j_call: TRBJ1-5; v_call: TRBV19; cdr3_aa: CASRSQGGGNQPQHF; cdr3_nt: TGTGCCAGTAGGAGTCAGGGGGGTGGCAATCAGCCCCAGCATTTT
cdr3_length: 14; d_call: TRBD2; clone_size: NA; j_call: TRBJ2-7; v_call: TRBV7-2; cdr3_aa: CASSRSGSGYEQYF; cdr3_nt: TGTGCCAGCAGCCGTAGCGGGAGTGGCTACGAGCAGTACTTC
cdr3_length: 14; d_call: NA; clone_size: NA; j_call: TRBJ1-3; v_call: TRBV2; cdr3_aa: CASSEQGSGNTIYF; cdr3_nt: TGTGCCAGCAGTGAACAGGGTTCGGGAAACACCATATATTTT
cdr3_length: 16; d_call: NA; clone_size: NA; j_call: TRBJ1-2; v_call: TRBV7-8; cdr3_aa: CASSLVTGLQAYGYTF; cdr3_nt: TGTGCCAGCAGCTTAGTAACGGGACTACAGGCCTATGGCTACACCTTC
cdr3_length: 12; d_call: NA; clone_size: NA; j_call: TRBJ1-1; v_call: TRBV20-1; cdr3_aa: CSASEGGTEAFF; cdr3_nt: TGCAGTGCTAGTGAGGGGGGCACTGAAGCTTTCTTT
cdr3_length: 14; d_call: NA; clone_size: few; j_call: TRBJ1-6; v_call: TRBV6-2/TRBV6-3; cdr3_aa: CASSYSDRNSPLHF; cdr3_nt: TGTGCCAGCAGTTACTCTGACAGGAATTCACCCCTCCACTTT
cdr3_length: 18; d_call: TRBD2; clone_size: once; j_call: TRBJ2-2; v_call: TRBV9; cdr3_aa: CASSVGLAGGRNTGELFF; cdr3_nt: TGTGCCAGCAGCGTGGGACTAGCGGGAGGGAGAAACACCGGGGAGCTGTTTTTT
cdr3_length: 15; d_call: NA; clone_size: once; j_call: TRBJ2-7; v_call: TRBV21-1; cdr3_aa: CASSNRVIDSYEQYF; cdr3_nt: TGTGCCAGCAGCAACCGGGTTATCGACTCCTACGAGCAGTACTTC
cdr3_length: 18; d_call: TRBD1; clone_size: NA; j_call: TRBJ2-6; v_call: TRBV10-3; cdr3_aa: CAIGSNGQGNSGANVLTF; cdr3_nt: TGTGCCATCGGTTCTAATGGACAGGGGAACTCTGGGGCCAACGTCCTGACTTTC
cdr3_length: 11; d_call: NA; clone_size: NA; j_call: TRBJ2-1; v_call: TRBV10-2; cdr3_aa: CASSGANEQFF; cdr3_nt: TGCGCCAGCAGTGGGGCCAATGAGCAGTTCTTC
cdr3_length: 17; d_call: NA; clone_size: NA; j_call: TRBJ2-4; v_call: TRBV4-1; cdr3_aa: CASSQDYAAGTKNIQYF; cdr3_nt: TGCGCCAGCAGCCAAGATTATGCGGCAGGGACCAAAAACATTCAGTACTTC
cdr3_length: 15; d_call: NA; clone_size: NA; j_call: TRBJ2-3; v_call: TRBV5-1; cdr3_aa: CASSLAGRGLDTQYF; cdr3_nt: TGCGCCAGCAGCTTGGCCGGCCGAGGGCTTGATACGCAGTATTTT
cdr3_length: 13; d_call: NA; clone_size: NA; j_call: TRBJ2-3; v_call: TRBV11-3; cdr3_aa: CASSFQGADTQYF; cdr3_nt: TGTGCCAGCAGCTTTCAGGGCGCAGATACGCAGTATTTT
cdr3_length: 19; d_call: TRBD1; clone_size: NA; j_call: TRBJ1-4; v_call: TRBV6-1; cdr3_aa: CASSEPQGTTGEKREKLFF; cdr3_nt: TGTGCCAGCAGTGAACCCCAGGGGACGACAGGGGAAAAGAGAGAAAAACTGTTTTTT
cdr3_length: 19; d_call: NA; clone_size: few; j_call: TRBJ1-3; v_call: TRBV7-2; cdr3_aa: CASSQDTGQSARVGNTIYF; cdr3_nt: TGTGCCAGCAGCCAGGACACCGGACAGTCAGCTCGGGTGGGAAACACCATATATTTT
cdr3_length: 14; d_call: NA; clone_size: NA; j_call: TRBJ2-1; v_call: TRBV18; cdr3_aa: CASSPYEDNNEQFF; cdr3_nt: TGTGCCAGCTCACCATATGAGGACAACAATGAGCAGTTCTTC
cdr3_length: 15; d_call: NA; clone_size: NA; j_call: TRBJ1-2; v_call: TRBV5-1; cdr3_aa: CASSTGTTDLDGYTF; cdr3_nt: TGCGCCAGCAGCACCGGGACAACGGATCTGGATGGCTACACCTTC
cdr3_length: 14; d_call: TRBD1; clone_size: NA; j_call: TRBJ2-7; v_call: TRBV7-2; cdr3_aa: CASSKGLTGDNRYF; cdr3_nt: TGTGCCAGCAGCAAGGGTCTTACAGGGGATAATCGGTACTTC
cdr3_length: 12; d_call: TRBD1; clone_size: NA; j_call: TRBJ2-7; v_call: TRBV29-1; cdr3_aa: CSVGQGGYEQYF; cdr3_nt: TGCAGCGTCGGACAGGGGGGGTACGAGCAGTACTTC
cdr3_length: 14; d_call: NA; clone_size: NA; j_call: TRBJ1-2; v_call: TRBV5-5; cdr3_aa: CASSLVPANYGYTF; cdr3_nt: TGTGCCAGCAGCTTGGTTCCAGCTAACTATGGCTACACCTTC
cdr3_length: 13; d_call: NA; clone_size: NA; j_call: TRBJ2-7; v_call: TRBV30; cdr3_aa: CACLARGRYEQYF; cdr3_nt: TGTGCCTGCCTAGCGCGGGGAAGATACGAGCAGTACTTC
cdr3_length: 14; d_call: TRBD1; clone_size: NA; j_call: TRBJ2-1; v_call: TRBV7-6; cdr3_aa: CASSLDPGGSEQFF; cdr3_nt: TGTGCCAGCAGCTTAGATCCAGGGGGCAGTGAGCAGTTCTTC
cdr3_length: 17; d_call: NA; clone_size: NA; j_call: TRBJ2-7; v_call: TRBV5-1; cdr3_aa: CASSLGTRLQGTHEQYF; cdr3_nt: TGCGCCAGCAGCTTGGGCACACGACTCCAGGGGACCCACGAGCAGTACTTC
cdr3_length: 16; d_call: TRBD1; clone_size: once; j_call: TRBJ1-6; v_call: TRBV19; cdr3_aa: CASNGQVGSYNSPLHF; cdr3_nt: TGTGCCAGCAACGGACAGGTCGGCTCCTATAATTCACCCCTCCACTTT